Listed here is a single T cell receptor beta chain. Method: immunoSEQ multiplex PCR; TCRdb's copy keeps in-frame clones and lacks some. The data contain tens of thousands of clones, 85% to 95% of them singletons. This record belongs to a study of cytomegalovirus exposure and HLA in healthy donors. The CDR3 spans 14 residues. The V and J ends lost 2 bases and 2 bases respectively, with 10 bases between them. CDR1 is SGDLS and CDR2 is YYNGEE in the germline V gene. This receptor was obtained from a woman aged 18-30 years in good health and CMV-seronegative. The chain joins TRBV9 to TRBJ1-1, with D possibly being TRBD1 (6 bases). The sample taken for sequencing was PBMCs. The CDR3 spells CASSVRDTNTEAFF. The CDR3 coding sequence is TGTGCCAGCAGCGTCCGGGACACCAACACTGAAGCTTTCTTT.